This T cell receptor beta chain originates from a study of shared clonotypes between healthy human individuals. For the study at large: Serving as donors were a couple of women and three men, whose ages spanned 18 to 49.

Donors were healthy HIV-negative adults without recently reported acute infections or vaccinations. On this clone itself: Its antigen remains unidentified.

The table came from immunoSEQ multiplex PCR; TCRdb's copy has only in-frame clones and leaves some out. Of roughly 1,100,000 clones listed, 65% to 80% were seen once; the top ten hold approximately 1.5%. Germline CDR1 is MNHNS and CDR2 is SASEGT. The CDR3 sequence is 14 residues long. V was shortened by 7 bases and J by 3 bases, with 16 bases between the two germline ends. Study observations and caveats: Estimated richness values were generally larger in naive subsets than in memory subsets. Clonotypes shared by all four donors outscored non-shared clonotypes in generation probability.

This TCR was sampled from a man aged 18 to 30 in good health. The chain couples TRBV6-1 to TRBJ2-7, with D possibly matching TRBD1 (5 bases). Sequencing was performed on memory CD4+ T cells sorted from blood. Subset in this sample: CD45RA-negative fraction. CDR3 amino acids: CASMTQGTNYEQYF. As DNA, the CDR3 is TGTGCCAGCATGACGCAGGGCACGAACTACGAGCAGTACTTC.